This entry lists 11 T cell receptor beta chains sequenced from one sample in a study of cytomegalovirus exposure and HLA in healthy donors. PCR used 60 Vbeta primers and 13 Jbeta primers. Clones were read by immunoSEQ multiplex PCR, and TCRdb kept only the in-frame ones, dropping some. In the table there are over 60,000 clones, about 77% of which are singletons. Sequencing was performed on PBMCs. The receptor source for this set is a young woman in good health and CMV-seronegative.

The chain combines TRBV28 with TRBJ2-5; D is unclear. V lost 6 bases to trimming and J lost 5 bases, with 10 bases between them. CDR1 is MDHEN and CDR2 is SYDVKM in the germline V gene. CDR3 length: 12 amino acids. CDR3 DNA: TGTGCCAGCAGCTTCCTCCGGGAGACCCAGTACTTC. It encodes CASSFLRETQYF.

This clone appeared a few times. The chain is built from TRBV5-1 and TRBJ2-5; 11 nucleotides match TRBD2. Losses at the gene ends were 5 bases for V and 11 bases for J; bases not matched to a gene: 11. Per germline, CDR1 SGHRS and CDR2 YFSETQ. The CDR3 spans 14 residues. The DNA for the CDR3 is TGCGCCAGCAGTTTAGCGGGAGGGCCGAGGGAGCAGTACTTC. This encodes CASSLAGGPREQYF.

The genes are TRBV19 and TRBJ2-6; TRBD1 matches at 9 bases. CDR3 length equals 17 residues. V gave up 7 bases and J gave up 0 bases; unmatched junction bases: 7. In germline, CDR1 is LNHDA, CDR2 SQIVND (reference sequence). The CDR3 is CASTWTGVFSGANVLTF. The CDR3 nucleotides read TGTGCCAGTACCTGGACAGGGGTTTTCTCTGGGGCCAACGTCCTGACTTTC.

The CDR3 spells CASSPGTTNTGELFF. CDR3 in DNA: TGTGCCAGCAGTCCCGGGACTACCAACACCGGGGAGCTGTTTTTT. This rearrangement joins TRBV5-4 to TRBJ2-2; 7 bases line up with TRBD2. The CDR3 sequence is 15 residues long. The germline V gene has CDR1 SGHNT and CDR2 YYREEE (reference sequence). V was clipped by 5 bases and J by 2 bases; unmatched bases: 6.

CDR3 amino acids: CASSIRLAGNSYTQYF. Written as DNA, the CDR3 is TGTGCCAGTAGTATCCGACTAGCGGGCAATAGTTATACGCAGTATTTT. The chain joins TRBV19 to TRBJ2-3, with TRBD2 identical over 10 bases. There are 16 residues in the CDR3. With V trimmed by 3 bases and J by 7 bases, 10 bases remained unmatched. Germline V CDR1 and CDR2: LNHDA, SQIVND (reference sequence).

V usage is TRBV4-3 and J usage is TRBJ1-6, with D possibly TRBD1 on 5 matching bases. Trimming removed 4 bases from V and 0 bases from J, with 10 bases in between. CDR1 LGHNA and CDR2 YSLEER come from the germline V gene. There are 16 residues in the CDR3. CDR3 loop: CASSLGRDSYNSPLHF. The CDR3 DNA is TGCGCCAGCAGCCTTGGCAGGGACTCCTATAATTCACCCCTCCACTTT.

J is TRBJ2-1 and V is TRBV11-2; 10 nucleotides match TRBD2. Germline CDR1 reads SGHAT; CDR2 reads FQNNGV. This CDR3 has 16 amino acids. The V segment lost 0 bases and the J segment 8 bases; nucleotides outside the gene matches: 7. The CDR3, as DNA: TGTGCCAGCAGCTTAGATCGGGCTAGCGGGAGATATGAGCAGTTCTTC. This encodes CASSLDRASGRYEQFF.

The rearrangement uses TRBV5-4 and TRBJ2-1; 10 nucleotides match TRBD2. V was pared by 6 bases and J by 6 bases, with 6 bases of the junction left unmatched. The CDR3 has 14 residues. Germline loops: CDR1 SGHNT, CDR2 YYREEE (reference sequence). The CDR3 reads CASNRASGSNEQFF. CDR3 sequence (DNA): TGTGCCAGCAACAGGGCTAGCGGGAGCAATGAGCAGTTCTTC. Together with reference TRBV5-4 and TRBJ2-1, the CDR3 gives the full variable domain: ETGVTQSPTHLIKTRGQQVTLRCSSQSGHNTVSWYQQALGQGPQFIFQYYREEENGRGNFPPRFSGLQFPNYSSELNVNALELDDSALYLCASNRASGSNEQFFGPGTRLTVL.

The chain uses TRBV5-1 and TRBJ2-3; 14 nucleotides agree with TRBD2. Germline loops: CDR1 SGHRS, CDR2 YFSETQ. CDR3 size: 18 residues. The junction had 13 bases not matched to a gene; V was cut back by 7 bases and J by 3 bases. CDR3 bases: TGCGCCAGCTCGAAATCCGGGACTAGCGGGAGTGGAACAGATACGCAGTATTTT. This encodes CASSKSGTSGSGTDTQYF.

The genes are TRBV11-2 and TRBJ2-2, with D possibly being TRBD2 (5 bases). Trimming took 1 base from V and 3 from J, leaving 12 bases between them. Germline V lookup: CDR1 SGHAT, CDR2 FQNNGV. This CDR3 region has 16 residues. The CDR3 loop is CASSLGVAGHTGELFF. The CDR3 region has the DNA TGTGCCAGCAGCTTAGGGGTGGCGGGCCACACCGGGGAGCTGTTTTTT.

V is TRBV5-4 and J is TRBJ1-1; D possibly corresponds to TRBD1 (5 bases). CDR3 length equals 15 residues. Trimming pared 2 bases from V and 1 base from J, leaving 12 bases between. Looked up from germline, CDR1 is SGHNT and CDR2 is YYREEE (reference sequence). CDR3 region: CASSFFTGSNTEAFF. DNA of the CDR3: TGTGCCAGCAGCTTCTTTACAGGTTCGAACACTGAAGCTTTCTTT.